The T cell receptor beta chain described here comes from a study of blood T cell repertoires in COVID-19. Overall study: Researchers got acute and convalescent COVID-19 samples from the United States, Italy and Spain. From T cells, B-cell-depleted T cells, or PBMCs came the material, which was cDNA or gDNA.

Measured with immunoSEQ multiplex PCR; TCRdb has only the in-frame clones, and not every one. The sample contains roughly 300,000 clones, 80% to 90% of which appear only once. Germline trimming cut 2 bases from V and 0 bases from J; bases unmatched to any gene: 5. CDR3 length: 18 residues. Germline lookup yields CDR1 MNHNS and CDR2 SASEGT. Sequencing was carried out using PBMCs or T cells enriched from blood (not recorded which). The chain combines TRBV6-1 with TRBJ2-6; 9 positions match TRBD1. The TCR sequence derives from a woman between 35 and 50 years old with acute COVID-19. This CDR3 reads CASSERGTGRSGANVLTF. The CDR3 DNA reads TGTGCCAGCAGTGAAAGGGGGACAGGGCGCTCTGGGGCCAACGTCCTGACTTTC.